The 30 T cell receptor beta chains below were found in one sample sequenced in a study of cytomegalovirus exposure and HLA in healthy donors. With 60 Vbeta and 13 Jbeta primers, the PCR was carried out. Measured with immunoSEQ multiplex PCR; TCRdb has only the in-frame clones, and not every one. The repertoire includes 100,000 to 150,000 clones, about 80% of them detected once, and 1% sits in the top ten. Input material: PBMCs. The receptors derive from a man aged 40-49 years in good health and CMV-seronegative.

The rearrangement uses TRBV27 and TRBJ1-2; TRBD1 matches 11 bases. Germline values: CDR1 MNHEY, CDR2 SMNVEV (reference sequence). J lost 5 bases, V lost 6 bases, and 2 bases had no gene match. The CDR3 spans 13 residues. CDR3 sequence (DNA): TGTGCCAGCAGGGGGACAGGGGGATATGGCTACACCTTC. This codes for CASRGTGGYGYTF.

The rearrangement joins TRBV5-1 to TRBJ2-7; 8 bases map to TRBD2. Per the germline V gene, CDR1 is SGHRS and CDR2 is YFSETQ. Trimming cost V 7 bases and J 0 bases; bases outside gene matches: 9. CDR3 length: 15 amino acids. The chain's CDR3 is CASGIAGFSSYEQYF. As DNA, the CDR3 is TGCGCCAGCGGGATAGCGGGGTTCAGCTCCTACGAGCAGTACTTC. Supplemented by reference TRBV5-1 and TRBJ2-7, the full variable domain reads KAGVTQTPRYLIKTRGQQVTLSCSPISGHRSVSWYQQTPGQGLQFLFEYFSETQRNKGNFPGRFSGRQFSNSRSEMNVSTLELGDSALYLCASGIAGFSSYEQYFGPGTRLTVT.

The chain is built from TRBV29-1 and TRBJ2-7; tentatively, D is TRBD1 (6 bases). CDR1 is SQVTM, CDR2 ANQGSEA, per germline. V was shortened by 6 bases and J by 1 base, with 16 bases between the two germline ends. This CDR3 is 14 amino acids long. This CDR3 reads CSVGLDRLSYEQYF. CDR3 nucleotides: TGCAGCGTAGGGCTGGACAGACTATCCTACGAGCAGTACTTC.

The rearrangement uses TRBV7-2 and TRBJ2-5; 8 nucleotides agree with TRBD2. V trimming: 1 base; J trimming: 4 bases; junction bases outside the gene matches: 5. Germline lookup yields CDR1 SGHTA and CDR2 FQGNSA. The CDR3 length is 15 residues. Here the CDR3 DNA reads TGTGCCAGCAGCTTAGTCACTAGCGGAAGAGAGACCCAGTACTTC. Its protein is CASSLVTSGRETQYF. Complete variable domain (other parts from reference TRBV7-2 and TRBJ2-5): GAGVSQSPSNKVTEKGKDVELRCDPISGHTALYWYRQSLGQGLEFLIYFQGNSAPDKSGLPSDRFSAERTGGSVSTLTIQRTQQEDSAVYLCASSLVTSGRETQYFGPGTRLLVL.

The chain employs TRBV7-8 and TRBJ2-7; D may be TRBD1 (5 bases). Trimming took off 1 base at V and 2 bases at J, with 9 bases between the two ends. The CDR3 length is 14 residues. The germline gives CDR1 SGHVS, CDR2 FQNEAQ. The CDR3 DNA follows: TGTGCCAGCAGCTTAGACAGGAGTACCTACGAGCAGTACTTC. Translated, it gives CASSLDRSTYEQYF.

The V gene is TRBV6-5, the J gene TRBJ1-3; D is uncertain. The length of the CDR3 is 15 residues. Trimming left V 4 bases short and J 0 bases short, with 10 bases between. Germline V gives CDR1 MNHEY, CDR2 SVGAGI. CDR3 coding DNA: TGTGCCAGCAGTTCCCATTCCAGCTCTGGAAACACCATATATTTT. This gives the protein CASSSHSSSGNTIYF.

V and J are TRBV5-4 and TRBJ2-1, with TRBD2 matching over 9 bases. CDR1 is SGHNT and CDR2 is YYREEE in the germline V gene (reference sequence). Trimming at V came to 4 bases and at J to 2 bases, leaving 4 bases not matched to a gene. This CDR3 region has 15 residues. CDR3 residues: CASSPTSGPYNEQFF. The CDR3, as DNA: TGTGCCAGCAGCCCTACTAGCGGGCCCTACAATGAGCAGTTCTTC.

CDR3 loop: CASSRGGLATTDTQYF. The DNA of the CDR3 is TGCGCCAGCAGCAGAGGCGGGCTAGCGACCACAGATACGCAGTATTTT. The chain couples TRBV4-1 to TRBJ2-3; perhaps TRBD2 as D (6 bases). This CDR3 is built from 16 residues. Germline V gene sequence: CDR1 MGHRA, CDR2 YSYEKL. Deletions cut 5 bases from V and 2 bases from J, with 17 bases between.

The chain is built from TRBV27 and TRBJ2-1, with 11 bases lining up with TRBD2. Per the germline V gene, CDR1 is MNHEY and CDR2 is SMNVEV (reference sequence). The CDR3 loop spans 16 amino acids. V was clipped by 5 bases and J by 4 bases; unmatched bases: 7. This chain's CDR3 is CASSTGTSGLYNEQFF. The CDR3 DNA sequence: TGTGCCAGCAGTACCGGGACTAGCGGACTATACAATGAGCAGTTCTTC.

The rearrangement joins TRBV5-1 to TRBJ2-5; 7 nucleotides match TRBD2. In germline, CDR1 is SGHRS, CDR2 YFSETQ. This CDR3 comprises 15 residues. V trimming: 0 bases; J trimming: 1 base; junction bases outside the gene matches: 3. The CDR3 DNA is TGCGCCAGCAGCTTGGTGGCTAGCGGCCAAGAGACCCAGTACTTC. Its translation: CASSLVASGQETQYF. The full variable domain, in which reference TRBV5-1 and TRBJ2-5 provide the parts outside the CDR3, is KAGVTQTPRYLIKTRGQQVTLSCSPISGHRSVSWYQQTPGQGLQFLFEYFSETQRNKGNFPGRFSGRQFSNSRSEMNVSTLELGDSALYLCASSLVASGQETQYFGPGTRLLVL.

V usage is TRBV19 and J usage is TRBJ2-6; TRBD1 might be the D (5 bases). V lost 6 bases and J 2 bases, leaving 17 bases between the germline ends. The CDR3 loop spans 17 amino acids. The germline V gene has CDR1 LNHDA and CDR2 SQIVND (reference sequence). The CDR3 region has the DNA TGTGCCAGTAGAATCAGGGTTCCCAAGGCTGGGGCCAACGTCCTGACTTTC. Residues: CASRIRVPKAGANVLTF.

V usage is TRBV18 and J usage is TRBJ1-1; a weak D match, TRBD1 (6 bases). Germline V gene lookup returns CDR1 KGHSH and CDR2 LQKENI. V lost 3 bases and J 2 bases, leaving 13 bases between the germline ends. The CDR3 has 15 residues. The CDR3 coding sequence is TGTGCCAGCTCACCGGGGACATTCGGAAACACTGAAGCTTTCTTT. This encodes CASSPGTFGNTEAFF. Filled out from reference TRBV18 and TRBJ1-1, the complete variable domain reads NAGVMQNPRHLVRRRGQEARLRCSPMKGHSHVYWYRQLPEEGLKFMVYLQKENIIDESGMPKERFSAEFPKEGPSILRIQQVVRGDSAAYFCASSPGTFGNTEAFFGQGTRLTVV.

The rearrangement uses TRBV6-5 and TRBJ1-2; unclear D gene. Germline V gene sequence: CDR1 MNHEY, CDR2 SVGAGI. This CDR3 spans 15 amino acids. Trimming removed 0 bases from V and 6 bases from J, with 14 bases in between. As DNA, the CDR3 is TGTGCCAGCAGTTACTCGATGAGTCTCCGGGATGGCTACACCTTC. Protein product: CASSYSMSLRDGYTF.

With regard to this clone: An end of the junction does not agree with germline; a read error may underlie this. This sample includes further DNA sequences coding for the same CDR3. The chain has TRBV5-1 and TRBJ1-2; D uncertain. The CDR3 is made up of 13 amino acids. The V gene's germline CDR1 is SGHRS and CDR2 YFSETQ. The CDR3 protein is CASSPDSNYGYTF. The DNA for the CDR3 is TGCGCCAGCAGCCCGGACTCTAACTACGGCTACACCTTC.

In DNA, the CDR3 is TGCGCCAGCAGCTCCCTACCAGATACGCAGTATTTT. Protein product: CASSSLPDTQYF. The V call is TRBV5-1, the J call TRBJ2-3; no clear D gene. The CDR3 covers 12 residues. V was cut by 3 bases and J by 4 bases, with 6 bases left in between. CDR1 is SGHRS and CDR2 is YFSETQ in the germline V gene.

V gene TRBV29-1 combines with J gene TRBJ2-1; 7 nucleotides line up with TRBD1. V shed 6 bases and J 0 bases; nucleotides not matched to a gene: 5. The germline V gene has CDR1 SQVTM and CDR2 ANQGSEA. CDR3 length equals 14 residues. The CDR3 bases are TGCAGCGTCCAGGGGGTTAGCTCCTACAATGAGCAGTTCTTC. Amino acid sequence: CSVQGVSSYNEQFF.

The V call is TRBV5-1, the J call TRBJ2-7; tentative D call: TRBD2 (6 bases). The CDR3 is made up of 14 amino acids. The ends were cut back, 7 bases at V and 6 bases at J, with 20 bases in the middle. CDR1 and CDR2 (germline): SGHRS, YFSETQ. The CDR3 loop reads CASSPRLEAGEQYF. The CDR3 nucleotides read TGCGCCAGCTCCCCCCGGTTGGAAGCGGGCGAGCAGTACTTC. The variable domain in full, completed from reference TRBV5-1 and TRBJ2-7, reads KAGVTQTPRYLIKTRGQQVTLSCSPISGHRSVSWYQQTPGQGLQFLFEYFSETQRNKGNFPGRFSGRQFSNSRSEMNVSTLELGDSALYLCASSPRLEAGEQYFGPGTRLTVT.

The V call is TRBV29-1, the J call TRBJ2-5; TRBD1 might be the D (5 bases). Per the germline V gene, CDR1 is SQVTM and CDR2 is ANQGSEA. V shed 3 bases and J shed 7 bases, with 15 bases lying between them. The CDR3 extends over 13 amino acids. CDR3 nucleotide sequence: TGCAGCGTTGAGGGGCCTTCCGACGGGACCCAGTACTTC. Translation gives CSVEGPSDGTQYF.

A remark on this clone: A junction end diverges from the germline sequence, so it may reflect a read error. This CDR3 is CGGRGSYNEQFF. The CDR3 DNA reads as TGTGGGGGCAGGGGTTCCTACAATGAGCAGTTCTTC. The chain links TRBV29-1 to TRBJ2-1; D possibly corresponds to TRBD1 (6 bases). Germline-derived CDR1 and CDR2 are SQVTM and ANQGSEA. CDR3 length: 12 residues.

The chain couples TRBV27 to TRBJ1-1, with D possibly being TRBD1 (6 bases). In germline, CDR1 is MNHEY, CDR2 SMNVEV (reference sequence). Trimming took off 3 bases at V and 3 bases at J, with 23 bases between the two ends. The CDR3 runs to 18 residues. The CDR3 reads CASSFFFRDTLADTEAFF. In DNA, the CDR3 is TGTGCCAGCAGTTTTTTCTTTAGGGACACCCTTGCGGACACTGAAGCTTTCTTT.

In nucleotides, the CDR3 is TGCGCCAGCAACCCCGGACAGGGTGAAAACACCATATATTTT. This translates into CASNPGQGENTIYF. The V gene is TRBV5-1, the J gene TRBJ1-3; 8 bases line up with TRBD1. With 6 bases clipped from V and 6 bases from J, the junction kept 8 bases outside the gene matches. Per the germline V gene, CDR1 is SGHRS and CDR2 is YFSETQ. The CDR3 runs 14 residues.

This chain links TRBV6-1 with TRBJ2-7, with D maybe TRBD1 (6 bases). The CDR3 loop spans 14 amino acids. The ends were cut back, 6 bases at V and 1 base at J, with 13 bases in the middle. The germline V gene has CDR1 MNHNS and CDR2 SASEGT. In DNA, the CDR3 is TGTGCCAGCAGCCCCCGAGGACAGTCCTACGAGCAGTACTTC. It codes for CASSPRGQSYEQYF.

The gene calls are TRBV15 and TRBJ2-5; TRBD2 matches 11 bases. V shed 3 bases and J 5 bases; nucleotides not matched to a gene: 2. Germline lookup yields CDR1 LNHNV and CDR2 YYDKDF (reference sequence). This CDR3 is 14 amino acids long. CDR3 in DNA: TGTGCCACCAGCAGGTGGACTAGCGGGGAGACCCAGTACTTC. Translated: CATSRWTSGETQYF.

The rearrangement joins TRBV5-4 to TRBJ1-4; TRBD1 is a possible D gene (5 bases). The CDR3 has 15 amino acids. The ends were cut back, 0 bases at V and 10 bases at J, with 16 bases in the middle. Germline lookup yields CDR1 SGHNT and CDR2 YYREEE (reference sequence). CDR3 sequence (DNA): TGTGCCAGCAGCTTGGATGATAGTAGGGGCTCAAAACTGTTTTTT. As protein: CASSLDDSRGSKLFF.

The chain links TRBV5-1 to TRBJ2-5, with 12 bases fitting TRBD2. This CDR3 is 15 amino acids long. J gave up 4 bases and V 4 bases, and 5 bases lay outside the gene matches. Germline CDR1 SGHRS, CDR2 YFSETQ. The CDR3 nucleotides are TGCGCCAGCAGCCCCGTGGGACTAGCGGGAGAGACCCAGTACTTC. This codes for CASSPVGLAGETQYF.

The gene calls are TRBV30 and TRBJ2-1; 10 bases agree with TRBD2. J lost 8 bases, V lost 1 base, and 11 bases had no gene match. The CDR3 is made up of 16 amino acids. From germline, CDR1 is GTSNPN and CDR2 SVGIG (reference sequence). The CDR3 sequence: CAWSGSQRGGFYEQFF. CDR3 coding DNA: TGTGCCTGGAGTGGATCCCAGCGGGGGGGCTTCTATGAGCAGTTCTTC.

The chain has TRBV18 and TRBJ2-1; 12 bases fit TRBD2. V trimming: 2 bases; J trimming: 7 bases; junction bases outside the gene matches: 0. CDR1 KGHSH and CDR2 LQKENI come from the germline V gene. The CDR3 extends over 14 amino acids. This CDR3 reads CASSPGTSGNEQFF. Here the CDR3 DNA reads TGTGCCAGCTCACCAGGGACTAGCGGGAATGAGCAGTTCTTC.

The DNA for the CDR3 is TGTGCCAGCAGCTTAGTCGGTAGCGGGAGATACAATGAGCAGTTCTTC. Protein sequence: CASSLVGSGRYNEQFF. The V and J genes are TRBV7-2 and TRBJ2-1; 9 bases fit TRBD2. The V and J ends lost 1 base and 4 bases, in that order; junction bases with no gene match: 5. This CDR3 region has 16 residues. The germline CDR1 and CDR2 sequences are SGHTA and FQGNSA.

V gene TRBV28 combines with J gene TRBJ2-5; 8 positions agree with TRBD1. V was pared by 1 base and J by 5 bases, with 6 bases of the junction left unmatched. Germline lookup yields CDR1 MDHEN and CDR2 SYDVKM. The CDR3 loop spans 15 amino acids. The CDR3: CASSLSGQGRETQYF. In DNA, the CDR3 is TGTGCCAGCAGTTTATCCGGACAGGGTAGGGAGACCCAGTACTTC. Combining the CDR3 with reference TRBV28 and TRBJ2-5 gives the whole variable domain DVKVTQSSRYLVKRTGEKVFLECVQDMDHENMFWYRQDPGLGLRLIYFSYDVKMKEKGDIPEGYSVSREKKERFSLILESASTNQTSMYLCASSLSGQGRETQYFGPGTRLLVL.

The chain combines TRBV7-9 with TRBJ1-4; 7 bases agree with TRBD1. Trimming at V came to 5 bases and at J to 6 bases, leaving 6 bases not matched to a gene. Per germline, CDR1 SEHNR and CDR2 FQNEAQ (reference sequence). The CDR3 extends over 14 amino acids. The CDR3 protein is CASSLPRGDEKLFF. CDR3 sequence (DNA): TGTGCCAGCAGCCTCCCCAGGGGGGATGAAAAACTGTTTTTT.